One T cell receptor (beta chain) is described in this entry. The entry originates in a study of blood T cell repertoires in COVID-19. This CDR3 comprises 16 residues. V shed 2 bases and J 3 bases; nucleotides not matched to a gene: 8. Germline V gene sequence: CDR1 LGHNT, CDR2 FRNRAP. The table came from immunoSEQ multiplex PCR; TCRdb's copy has only in-frame clones and leaves some out. Of around 250,000 clones listed, around 86% are singletons. Sequencing was done on a sample of peripheral blood. The source is a woman aged 55-69 years who had recovered from COVID-19. The rearrangement joins TRBV12-5 to TRBJ2-7; 9 nucleotides match TRBD2. For the CDR3, the DNA is TGTGCTAGTGGTTTGTCGAGCGGGGGGCCAATCTACGAGCAGTACTTC. Amino acid sequence: CASGLSSGGPIYEQYF. Combining the CDR3 with reference TRBV12-5 and TRBJ2-7 gives the whole variable domain DARVTQTPRHKVTEMGQEVTMRCQPILGHNTVFWYRQTMMQGLELLAYFRNRAPLDDSGMPKDRFSAEMPDATLATLKIQPSEPRDSAVYFCASGLSSGGPIYEQYFGPGTRLTVT.